The 29 T cell receptor beta chains below come from one sample, sequenced in a study of T cells in localized non-small cell lung cancer. TCRdb's copy holds only in-frame clones and misses some; the assay was immunoSEQ multiplex PCR. The sample yields about 130,000 clones, about 90% seen once. Sample: peripheral blood, taken before any cancer treatment. The receptors shown here come from a female donor over 55 with stage I lung adenocarcinoma.

The chain joins TRBV9 to TRBJ2-5, with a possible D match to TRBD2 (5 bases). Germline V gene lookup returns CDR1 SGDLS and CDR2 YYNGEE. Trimming pared 3 bases from V and 2 bases from J, leaving 8 bases between. The CDR3 is 13 amino acids. CDR3 in amino acids: CASSADLQETQYF. The CDR3 DNA reads TGTGCCAGCAGCGCGGACTTACAAGAGACCCAGTACTTC. The whole variable domain, filled in from reference TRBV9 and TRBJ2-5, reads DSGVTQTPKHLITATGQRVTLRCSPRSGDLSVYWYQQSLDQGLQFLIQYYNGEERAKGNILERFSAQQFPDLHSELNLSSLELGDSALYFCASSADLQETQYFGPGTRLLVL.

The rearrangement joins TRBV5-1 to TRBJ2-1; D possibly matches TRBD1 or TRBD2 (6 bases each). Germline CDR1 and CDR2: SGHRS and YFSETQ. The CDR3 runs to 17 residues. V shed 3 bases and J shed 0 bases, with 16 bases lying between them. CDR3 nucleotides: TGCGCCAGCAGCTCGGTAGGAGGGGGGAGCTCCTACAATGAGCAGTTCTTC. Protein product: CASSSVGGGSSYNEQFF.

The rearrangement joins TRBV7-3 to TRBJ2-2; D gene unclear. Germline values: CDR1 SGHTA, CDR2 FQGTGA. Trimming removed 5 bases at V and 3 bases at J, with 7 bases between. The CDR3 consists of 13 residues. CDR3 sequence reads: CASSPLYTGELFF. The DNA for the CDR3 is TGTGCCAGCAGCCCCCTGTACACCGGGGAGCTGTTTTTT.

The chain uses TRBV7-3 and TRBJ2-5; 8 positions match TRBD2. CDR1 and CDR2 (germline): SGHTA, FQGTGA. After removal of 2 bases from V and 1 base from J, the junction contained 3 bases not matched to a gene. The CDR3 runs to 15 residues. The CDR3 loop reads CASSLYSGSQETQYF. In nucleotides, the CDR3 is TGTGCCAGCAGCTTATACAGCGGGAGCCAAGAGACCCAGTACTTC.

This chain uses TRBV2 with TRBJ1-1; D is ambiguous. CDR1 SNHLY and CDR2 FYNNEI come from the germline V gene. CDR3 length: 13 residues. V was trimmed by 6 bases and J by 8 bases, leaving 16 bases between them. Written as DNA, the CDR3 is TGTGCCAGCAGCGCAAGCGGTCGATACGAAGCTTTCTTT. It encodes CASSASGRYEAFF.

The chain combines TRBV30 with TRBJ2-7; the match to TRBD1 covers 8 bases. The CDR3 spans 15 residues. Trimming at V came to 1 base and at J to 5 bases, leaving 10 bases not matched to a gene. Germline V CDR1 and CDR2: GTSNPN, SVGIG (reference sequence). The CDR3 DNA reads TGTGCCTGGAGTGGAACTGACGGACAGGGAAACGAGCAGTACTTC. Protein: CAWSGTDGQGNEQYF.

The V call is TRBV7-2, the J call TRBJ2-5, with unresolved D. CDR1 is SGHTA and CDR2 is FQGNSA in the germline V gene. The length of the CDR3 is 14 residues. V lost 2 bases and J 2 bases, leaving 9 bases between the germline ends. Written as DNA, the CDR3 is TGTGCCAGCAGCTTACGGCGCACACAAGAGACCCAGTACTTC. This gives the protein CASSLRRTQETQYF. The entire variable domain, with the rest obtained from reference TRBV7-2 and TRBJ2-5, is as follows: GAGVSQSPSNKVTEKGKDVELRCDPISGHTALYWYRQSLGQGLEFLIYFQGNSAPDKSGLPSDRFSAERTGGSVSTLTIQRTQQEDSAVYLCASSLRRTQETQYFGPGTRLLVL.

This chain links TRBV28 with TRBJ1-2; D gene ambiguous. The length of the CDR3 is 15 residues. Germline V gives CDR1 MDHEN, CDR2 SYDVKM. V was trimmed by 7 bases and J by 6 bases, leaving 21 bases between them. CDR3 sequence: CASTPTEPGKNGYTF. In DNA form, the CDR3 reads TGTGCCAGCACTCCCACTGAACCGGGGAAGAATGGCTACACCTTC.

This chain uses TRBV7-8 with TRBJ2-2; 15 nucleotides agree with TRBD2. The ends lost 4 bases at V and 0 bases at J; junction bases unmatched: 9. Germline CDR1 is SGHVS and CDR2 is FQNEAQ. There are 20 residues in the CDR3. The CDR3 loop is CASSSPGLAGGVANTGELFF. The CDR3 DNA follows: TGTGCCAGCAGCTCACCGGGACTAGCGGGAGGAGTGGCGAACACCGGGGAGCTGTTTTTT. The entire variable domain, with the rest obtained from reference TRBV7-8 and TRBJ2-2, is as follows: GAGVSQSPRYKVAKRGQDVALRCDPISGHVSLFWYQQALGQGPEFLTYFQNEAQLDKSGLPSDRFFAERPEGSVSTLKIQRTQQEDSAVYLCASSSPGLAGGVANTGELFFGEGSRLTVL.

The chain carries TRBV5-1 and TRBJ2-7; D may match TRBD1 or TRBD2 (5 bases each). This CDR3 has 16 residues. The germline gives CDR1 SGHRS, CDR2 YFSETQ. V was shortened by 3 bases and J by 7 bases, with 23 bases between the two germline ends. The CDR3 DNA follows: TGCGCCAGCAGCTACTTAGGTTCGTCTTTGGGGGTTGAGCAGTACTTC. Protein: CASSYLGSSLGVEQYF.

The V and J genes are TRBV15 and TRBJ2-7, with no clear D. V was pared by 4 bases and J by 5 bases, with 6 bases between. Germline CDR1 reads LNHNV; CDR2 reads YYDKDF (reference sequence). The CDR3 extends over 11 amino acids. The DNA for the CDR3 is TGTGCCACCAGCACTGGGAACGAGCAGTACTTC. Protein product: CATSTGNEQYF. Complete variable domain (other parts from reference TRBV15 and TRBJ2-7): DAMVIQNPRYQVTQFGKPVTLSCSQTLNHNVMYWYQQKSSQAPKLLFHYYDKDFNNEADTPDNFQSRRPNTSFCFLDIRSPGLGDTAMYLCATSTGNEQYFGPGTRLTVT.

The rearrangement links TRBV6-1 to TRBJ2-6, with D perhaps TRBD1 (6 bases). With 4 bases removed from V and 1 base from J, the gap between germline ends came to 11 bases. In germline, CDR1 is MNHNS, CDR2 SASEGT. This CDR3 has 16 amino acids. The CDR3 is CASSVGQGSGANVLTF. Here the CDR3 DNA reads TGTGCCAGCAGTGTAGGTCAGGGGTCTGGGGCCAACGTCCTGACTTTC.

V usage is TRBV11-2 and J usage is TRBJ1-4, with TRBD1 as a possible D gene (5 bases). The CDR3 is 17 amino acids. CDR1 SGHAT and CDR2 FQNNGV come from the germline V gene. Trimming shortened V by 5 bases and J by 7 bases, and 23 bases separated the two germline ends. CDR3 sequence reads: CASSPHPYGTGSEKLFF. CDR3 in DNA: TGTGCCAGCAGCCCTCACCCCTACGGGACCGGCAGTGAAAAACTGTTTTTT.

This chain joins TRBV2 and TRBJ2-3, with 7 nucleotides matching TRBD1. CDR1 and CDR2 from the germline V gene are SNHLY and FYNNEI. V was pared by 4 bases and J by 5 bases, with 12 bases of the junction left unmatched. The CDR3 sequence is 16 residues long. In nucleotides, the CDR3 is TGTGCCAGCAGTGGCGGGTTAAGGGGGCAGGGAGATACGCAGTATTTT. Its translation: CASSGGLRGQGDTQYF.

The chain uses TRBV5-4 and TRBJ2-7, with D uncertain. V lost 4 bases, J lost 3 bases, and 14 bases lay in between. CDR3 size: 14 residues. CDR1 and CDR2 (germline): SGHNT, YYREEE (reference sequence). CDR3 region: CASSPGPPVYEQYF. CDR3 sequence (DNA): TGTGCCAGCAGCCCGGGCCCACCCGTCTACGAGCAGTACTTC.

J is TRBJ2-1 and V is TRBV5-4, with 8 bases lining up with TRBD1. This CDR3 spans 15 amino acids. The germline V gene encodes CDR1 SGHNT and CDR2 YYREEE (reference sequence). V lost 4 bases to trimming and J lost 5 bases; unmatched junction nucleotides: 8. The CDR3 sequence is CASSPGQGRNNEQFF. CDR3 coding DNA: TGTGCCAGCAGCCCCGGACAGGGAAGGAACAATGAGCAGTTCTTC.

The chain uses TRBV5-1 and TRBJ2-3; 8 nucleotides line up with TRBD1. V trimming: 0 bases; J trimming: 4 bases; junction bases outside the gene matches: 10. The CDR3 consists of 17 residues. Germline assignment: CDR1 SGHRS and CDR2 YFSETQ. In nucleotides, the CDR3 is TGCGCCAGCAGCTTGGGTTCGCAGGGGGCGCAGGCAGATACGCAGTATTTT. Protein sequence: CASSLGSQGAQADTQYF.

The chain carries TRBV10-3 and TRBJ1-4, with 7 nucleotides matching TRBD1. Trimming removed 5 bases from V and 1 base from J; junction bases left unmatched: 10. Germline CDR1 and CDR2: ENHRY and SYGVKD. The CDR3 runs to 17 residues. The CDR3 is CAISSRGRGQTNEKLFF. In DNA form, the CDR3 reads TGTGCCATCAGTTCCCGAGGTAGGGGGCAAACTAATGAAAAACTGTTTTTT.

V is TRBV27 and J is TRBJ2-3, with no clear D. Trimming took off 0 bases at V and 0 bases at J, with 10 bases between the two ends. This CDR3 has 16 residues. Per germline, CDR1 MNHEY and CDR2 SMNVEV (reference sequence). The CDR3 protein is CASSLSWALSTDTQYF. CDR3 in DNA: TGTGCCAGCAGTTTATCGTGGGCTCTTAGCACAGATACGCAGTATTTT.

V is TRBV10-3 and J is TRBJ2-1, with D possibly TRBD2 on 6 matching bases. Germline V gene sequence: CDR1 ENHRY, CDR2 SYGVKD. CDR3 length equals 13 residues. Trimming left V 8 bases short and J 5 bases short, with 13 bases between. CDR3 sequence: CAIRAGSNNEQFF. The CDR3 DNA reads as TGTGCCATCCGCGCGGGATCCAACAATGAGCAGTTCTTC.

Of note for this clone: The junction differs from germline at one of its ends, possibly a read error. The chain couples TRBV4-1 to TRBJ1-4; D is possibly TRBD1 (5 bases). CDR1 and CDR2 (germline): MGHRA, YSYEKL. CDR3 length: 14 residues. The CDR3 reads CASSQDLLPPGRVF. The CDR3 nucleotides are TGCGCCAGCAGCCAAGATTTGCTCCCTCCAGGGAGGGTTTTT.

The chain has TRBV18 and TRBJ2-2; a possible D gene is TRBD1 (5 bases). The germline V gene has CDR1 KGHSH and CDR2 LQKENI. This CDR3 is built from 15 residues. Trimming took off 3 bases at V and 2 bases at J, with 10 bases between the two ends. The CDR3 sequence is CASSPMTVNTGELFF. CDR3 in DNA: TGTGCCAGCTCACCCATGACAGTTAACACCGGGGAGCTGTTTTTT.

The chain joins TRBV6-5 to TRBJ2-7; possibly TRBD1 for D (5 bases). The CDR3 runs to 13 residues. The V gene lost 6 bases and the J gene lost 6 bases, with 15 bases spanning the gap. Germline V gene sequence: CDR1 MNHEY, CDR2 SVGAGI. CDR3 protein: CASRSTATPEQYF. CDR3 nucleotide sequence: TGTGCCAGCAGATCGACAGCTACCCCCGAGCAGTACTTC.

In DNA, the CDR3 is TGTGCCAGCAGTAATCAGGGAGCAGGAAACACCATATATTTT. It specifies CASSNQGAGNTIYF. V is TRBV28 and J is TRBJ1-3; weak D call: TRBD1 (5 bases). Germline CDR1 reads MDHEN; CDR2 reads SYDVKM. CDR3 length equals 14 residues. V was cut by 5 bases and J by 4 bases, with 12 bases left in between. The full variable domain, with the rest looked up from reference TRBV28 and TRBJ1-3, is DVKVTQSSRYLVKRTGEKVFLECVQDMDHENMFWYRQDPGLGLRLIYFSYDVKMKEKGDIPEGYSVSREKKERFSLILESASTNQTSMYLCASSNQGAGNTIYFGEGSWLTVV.

This clone appeared once. The chain recombines TRBV21-1 with TRBJ1-5. TRBV21-1 corresponds to a pseudogene. This CDR3 is built from 12 residues. CDR3 residues: CASSNRYQPQHF. CDR3 bases: TGTGCCAGCAGCAATAGATATCAGCCCCAGCATTTT.

The rearrangement uses TRBV6-1 and TRBJ2-5; TRBD2 aligns across 10 bases. V shed 6 bases and J 3 bases; nucleotides not matched to a gene: 7. The CDR3 loop spans 15 amino acids. The germline gives CDR1 MNHNS, CDR2 SASEGT. The CDR3: CASRGAGGPEETQYF. CDR3 nucleotides: TGTGCCAGCAGGGGAGCGGGAGGGCCGGAAGAGACCCAGTACTTC.

Written as DNA, the CDR3 is TGCGCCAGCAGCTTGGGAGCACTAGCGGGAGTCAATGAGCAGTTCTTC. Amino acid sequence: CASSLGALAGVNEQFF. The chain employs TRBV5-1 and TRBJ2-1; TRBD2 aligns across 11 bases. J was trimmed by 6 bases and V by 0 bases; bases with no gene match: 5. Germline-derived CDR1 and CDR2 are SGHRS and YFSETQ. The CDR3 sequence is 16 residues long.

This clone was seen only a few times. The V gene is TRBV6-1, the J gene TRBJ2-7; 8 bases fit TRBD1. After removal of 4 bases from V and 3 bases from J, the junction contained 5 bases not matched to a gene. The CDR3 sequence is 14 residues long. The germline CDR1 and CDR2 sequences are MNHNS and SASEGT. DNA for the CDR3: TGTGCCAGCAGTGCCGTCGACAGGGGCTACGAGCAGTACTTC. It translates to CASSAVDRGYEQYF.

The gene calls are TRBV7-9 and TRBJ2-1; 16 nucleotides line up with TRBD2. The junction had 7 bases not matched to a gene; V was cut back by 4 bases and J by 13 bases. The CDR3 runs to 15 residues. Germline V gene data show CDR1 as SEHNR and CDR2 as FQNEAQ (reference sequence). CDR3 DNA sequence: TGTGCCAGCAGCTCAGGAGGGACTAGCGGGAGGGCCCAGTTCTTC. Protein product: CASSSGGTSGRAQFF.